What follows is one T cell receptor (beta chain) and its context. These data are taken from a study of blood T cell repertoires in COVID-19. Study at large: From T cells, B-cell-depleted T cells, or PBMCs came the material, which was cDNA or gDNA.

In the source study's methods: By means of reference gene primer amplification, nucleated cell counts were estimated. TCRdb keeps only in-frame clones here, not all; method: immunoSEQ multiplex PCR. V, J and clone size are taken as reported in that table, and D and trimming were inferred from the DNA itself. This repertoire shows hundreds of thousands of clones, about nine tenths found once; its top ten account for around 15%. Two consecutive negative NP/OP PCR tests, clearance, or resolved symptoms defined Cohort 3 recovery. What was sequenced was PBMCs or T cells enriched from blood (not recorded which). This clonotype originated in a man younger than 35 who had recovered from COVID-19.

Here the CDR3 reads CATGSGELFF. CDR3 sequence (DNA): TGTGCCACCGGGTCCGGGGAGCTGTTTTTT. This rearrangement joins TRBV10-3 to TRBJ2-2; the D is unclear. The CDR3 has 10 amino acids. The V end lost 10 bases, the J end lost 6 bases, and 6 bases lay between the germline ends. Germline-derived CDR1 and CDR2 are ENHRY and SYGVKD.